Listed here are 14 T cell receptor beta chains from one sample, sequenced in a study of T cells in Graves' hyperthyroidism and ophthalmopathy. Amplified TCR beta CDR3 regions derived from RNA transcripts. With the HTBI primer set, the TCR CDR3 went through a first round of RT-PCR. TCRdb ran MiXCR on the multiplex PCR reads and lists one entry per CDR3 protein. The data show some 560,000 distinct CDR3 sequences, about 15% seen once. Sequencing input: blood. These receptor sequences come from a woman aged 25 to 45 with Graves' hyperthyroidism.

A note on this clonotype: Being one base from a much bigger clone, this may be a read error. The chain combines TRBV6-5 with TRBJ2-7; D perhaps matches TRBD2 (6 bases). The CDR3 contains 16 residues. Germline-derived CDR1 and CDR2 are MNHEY and SVGAGI. The CDR3 nucleotides read TGTGCCGGCAGCCCCATTGGTAGCGGACCCTCCTACGAGCAGTACTTC. Residues: CAGSPIGSGPSYEQYF.

The J gene is TRBJ2-7, the V gene TRBV10-3; TRBD2 agrees at 9 bases. Germline loops: CDR1 ENHRY, CDR2 SYGVKD. V lost 8 bases to trimming and J lost 3 bases; unmatched junction nucleotides: 5. CDR3 length: 13 amino acids. The CDR3 spells CAIGRTSVYEQYF. CDR3 coding DNA: TGTGCCATCGGTCGGACTAGCGTCTACGAGCAGTACTTC.

At least ten counts were recorded for this clonotype. V gene TRBV30 combines with J gene TRBJ1-6; D is unresolved. This CDR3 has 15 residues. Germline loops: CDR1 GTSNPN, CDR2 SVGIG (reference sequence). V was pared by 1 base and J by 8 bases, with 15 bases between. The chain's CDR3 is CAWSGKTAAYSPLHF. CDR3 nucleotide sequence: TGTGCCTGGAGTGGAAAGACCGCAGCCTATTCACCCCTCCACTTT.

The V and J genes are TRBV6-2 or TRBV6-3 and TRBJ1-3; a possible D gene is TRBD1 (6 bases). CDR3 length equals 16 residues. With 0 bases removed from V and 4 bases from J, the gap between germline ends came to 13 bases. CDR1 is MNHEY and CDR2 is SVGEGT in the germline V gene. The CDR3, as DNA: TGTGCCAGCAGTTACTCGTTTACAGGGCAAGGAAACACCATATATTTT. Translating gives CASSYSFTGQGNTIYF.

The V call is TRBV19, the J call TRBJ2-1, with 8 bases lining up with TRBD1. This CDR3 contains 14 residues. The germline CDR1 and CDR2 sequences are LNHDA and SQIVND (reference sequence). After removal of 11 bases from V and 0 bases from J, the junction contained 6 bases not matched to a gene. The chain's CDR3 is CASSGTGSYNEQFF. The CDR3 DNA sequence: TGTGCCTCATCGGGGACAGGCTCCTACAATGAGCAGTTCTTC. Combining the CDR3 with reference TRBV19 and TRBJ2-1 gives the whole variable domain DGGITQSPKYLFRKEGQNVTLSCEQNLNHDAMYWYRQDPGQGLRLIYYSQIVNDFQKGDIAEGYSVSREKKESFPLTVTSAQKNPTAFYLCASSGTGSYNEQFFGPGTRLTVL.

In nucleotides, the CDR3 is TGCGCCAGCAGCTTGGGTCTAGCGGGAGGGCCCCATGAGCAGTACTTC. Amino acids: CASSLGLAGGPHEQYF. The chain recombines TRBV5-1 with TRBJ2-5, with TRBD2 matching over 12 bases. Germline V gene lookup returns CDR1 SGHRS and CDR2 YFSETQ. The CDR3 runs 16 residues. V lost 0 bases and J lost 11; bases outside the gene matches: 11.

The chain is built from TRBV12-3 or TRBV12-4 and TRBJ1-3; 7 bases map to TRBD1. The CDR3 spans 15 residues. Trimming cost V 6 bases and J 4 bases; bases outside gene matches: 9. The CDR3 coding sequence is TGTGCCAGCAGCCCTGAGACAGGGCCCGGAAACACCATATATTTT. This codes for CASSPETGPGNTIYF.

This clonotype was recorded at least ten times. This sequence joins TRBV28 and TRBJ2-7, with 14 nucleotides matching TRBD2. The junction had 8 bases not matched to a gene; V was cut back by 4 bases and J by 3 bases. The length of the CDR3 is 17 residues. CDR1 MDHEN and CDR2 SYDVKM come from the germline V gene. CDR3 region: CASSSLRLAGGNYEQYF. The CDR3 coding sequence is TGTGCCAGCAGTTCCCTTCGACTAGCGGGAGGGAACTACGAGCAGTACTTC.

This clonotype showed up just a few times. A much larger clone sits a single nucleotide away, making a read error possible. This chain connects TRBV12-3 or TRBV12-4 to TRBJ1-5; TRBD1 aligns across 11 bases. CDR3 length: 16 residues. The CDR3 protein is CACSPTGQGANQPQHF. For the CDR3, the DNA is TGTGCCTGCAGTCCCACCGGACAGGGGGCTAATCAGCCCCAGCATTTT.

This clonotype has more than one count but fewer than ten. This CDR3 is CSARDTGETSYEQYF. In DNA form, the CDR3 reads TGCAGTGCTAGAGATACGGGGGAGACCTCCTACGAGCAGTACTTC. V and J are TRBV20-1 and TRBJ2-7, with D tentatively TRBD2 (6 bases). This CDR3 spans 15 amino acids. Trimming pared 0 bases from V and 0 bases from J, leaving 12 bases between. Germline assignment: CDR1 DFQATT and CDR2 SNEGSKA (reference sequence).

This chain links TRBV6-9 with TRBJ2-4; D is unresolved. V shed 4 bases and J shed 9 bases, with 10 bases lying between them. The CDR3 contains 12 residues. Germline-derived CDR1 and CDR2 are MNHGY and SVAAGI. As DNA, the CDR3 is TGTGCCAGCAGTTTGAGAGGCGGCATTCAGTACTTC. Translating it yields CASSLRGGIQYF.

This clonotype turned up a few times. The chain uses TRBV13 and TRBJ1-5; D is unresolved. V lost 0 bases and J 3 bases, leaving 9 bases between the germline ends. Germline V lookup: CDR1 PRHDT, CDR2 FYEKMQ (reference sequence). This CDR3 is built from 15 residues. The CDR3 bases are TGTGCCAGCAGCTTAGGGCCTGGGGACAATCAGCCCCAGCATTTT. The encoded protein is CASSLGPGDNQPQHF.

The chain carries TRBV7-2 and TRBJ1-2, with 10 bases fitting TRBD1. The CDR3 contains 15 residues. Germline V gene sequence: CDR1 SGHTA, CDR2 FQGNSA. J gave up 5 bases and V 5 bases, and 8 bases lay outside the gene matches. CDR3 DNA sequence: TGTGCCAGCAGCGCCGGGACAGGGGCTTATTATGGCTACACCTTC. Amino acids: CASSAGTGAYYGYTF. Full variable domain (missing parts from reference TRBV7-2 and TRBJ1-2): GAGVSQSPSNKVTEKGKDVELRCDPISGHTALYWYRQSLGQGLEFLIYFQGNSAPDKSGLPSDRFSAERTGGSVSTLTIQRTQQEDSAVYLCASSAGTGAYYGYTFGSGTRLTVV.

The rearrangement links TRBV20-1 to TRBJ1-3, with D uncertain. Trimming stripped 1 base from V and 0 bases from J, with 4 bases between. Germline loops: CDR1 DFQATT, CDR2 SNEGSKA (reference sequence). The CDR3 runs to 13 residues. CDR3 DNA sequence: TGCAGTGCTAGAGTGAGCTCTGGAAACACCATATATTTT. This translates into CSARVSSGNTIYF.